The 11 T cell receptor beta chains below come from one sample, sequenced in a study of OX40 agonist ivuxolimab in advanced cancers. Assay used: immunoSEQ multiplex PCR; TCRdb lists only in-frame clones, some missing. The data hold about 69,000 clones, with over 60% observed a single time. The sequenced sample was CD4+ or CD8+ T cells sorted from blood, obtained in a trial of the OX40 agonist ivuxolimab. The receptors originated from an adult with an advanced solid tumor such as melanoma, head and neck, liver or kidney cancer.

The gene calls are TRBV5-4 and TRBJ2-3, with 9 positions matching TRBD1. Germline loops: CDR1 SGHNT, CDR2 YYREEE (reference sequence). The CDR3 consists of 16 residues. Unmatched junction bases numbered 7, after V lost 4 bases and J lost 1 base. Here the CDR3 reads CASSRTDRGGTDTQYF. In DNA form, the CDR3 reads TGTGCCAGCAGCCGTACTGACAGGGGGGGCACAGATACGCAGTATTTT.

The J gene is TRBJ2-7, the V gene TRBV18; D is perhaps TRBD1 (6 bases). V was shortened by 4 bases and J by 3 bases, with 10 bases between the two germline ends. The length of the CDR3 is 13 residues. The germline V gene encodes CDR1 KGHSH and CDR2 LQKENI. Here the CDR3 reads CASSQGHGYEQYF. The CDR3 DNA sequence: TGTGCCAGCTCACAGGGACACGGCTACGAGCAGTACTTC.

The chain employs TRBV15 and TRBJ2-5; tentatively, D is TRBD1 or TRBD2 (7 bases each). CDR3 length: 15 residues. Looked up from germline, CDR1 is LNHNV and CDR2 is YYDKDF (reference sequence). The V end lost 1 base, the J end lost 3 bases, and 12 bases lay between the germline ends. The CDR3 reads CATSRGGGTEETQYF. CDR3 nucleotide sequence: TGTGCCACCAGCAGAGGGGGGGGGACAGAAGAGACCCAGTACTTC.

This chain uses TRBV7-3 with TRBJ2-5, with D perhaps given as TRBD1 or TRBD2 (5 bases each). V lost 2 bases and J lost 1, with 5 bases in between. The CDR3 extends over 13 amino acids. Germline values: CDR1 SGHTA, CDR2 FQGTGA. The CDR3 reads CASSLGTQETQYF. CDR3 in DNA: TGTGCCAGCAGCTTAGGGACCCAAGAGACCCAGTACTTC. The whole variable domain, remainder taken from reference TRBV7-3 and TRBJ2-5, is GAGVSQTPSNKVTEKGKYVELRCDPISGHTALYWYRQSLGQGPEFLIYFQGTGAADDSGLPNDRFFAVRPEGSVSTLKIQRTERGDSAVYLCASSLGTQETQYFGPGTRLLVL.

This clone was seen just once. CDR3 sequence: CASSRDRGNQPQHF. CDR3 DNA sequence: TGTGCCAGCAGCCGGGACAGGGGGAATCAGCCCCAGCATTTT. The genes are TRBV13 and TRBJ1-5; 11 positions agree with TRBD1. The germline V gene encodes CDR1 PRHDT and CDR2 FYEKMQ (reference sequence). CDR3 length: 14 residues. V trimming: 5 bases; J trimming: 4 bases; junction bases outside the gene matches: 1.

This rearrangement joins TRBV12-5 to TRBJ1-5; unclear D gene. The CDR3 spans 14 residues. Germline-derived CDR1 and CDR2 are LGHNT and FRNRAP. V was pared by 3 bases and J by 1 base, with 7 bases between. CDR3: CASGLFGSNQPQHF. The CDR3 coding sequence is TGTGCTAGTGGTTTATTCGGAAGCAATCAGCCCCAGCATTTT.

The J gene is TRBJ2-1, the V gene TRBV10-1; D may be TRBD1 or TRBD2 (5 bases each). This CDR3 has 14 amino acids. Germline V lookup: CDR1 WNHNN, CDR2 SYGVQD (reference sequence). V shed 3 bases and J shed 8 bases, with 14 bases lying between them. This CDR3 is CASSELGVQDEQFF. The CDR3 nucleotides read TGCGCCAGCAGTGAACTGGGGGTACAGGATGAGCAGTTCTTC.

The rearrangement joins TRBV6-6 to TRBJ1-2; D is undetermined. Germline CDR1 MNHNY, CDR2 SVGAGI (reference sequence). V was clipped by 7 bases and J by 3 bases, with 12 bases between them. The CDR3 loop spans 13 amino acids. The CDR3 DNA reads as TGTGCCAGCACCTTACTTGGGGACTATGGCTACACCTTC. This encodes CASTLLGDYGYTF.

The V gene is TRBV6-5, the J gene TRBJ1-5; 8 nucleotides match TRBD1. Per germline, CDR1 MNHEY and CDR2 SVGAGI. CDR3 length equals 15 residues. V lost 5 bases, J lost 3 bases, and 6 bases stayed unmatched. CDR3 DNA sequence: TGTGCCAGCAGTACGGACAGGGAGTCCAATCAGCCCCAGCATTTT. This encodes CASSTDRESNQPQHF.

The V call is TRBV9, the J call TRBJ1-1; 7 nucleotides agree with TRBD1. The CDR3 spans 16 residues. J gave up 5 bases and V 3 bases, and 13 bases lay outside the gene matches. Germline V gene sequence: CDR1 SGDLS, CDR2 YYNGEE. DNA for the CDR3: TGTGCCAGCAGCGATCAAACAGGGGTAAGCGTGACTGAAGCTTTCTTT. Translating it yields CASSDQTGVSVTEAFF.

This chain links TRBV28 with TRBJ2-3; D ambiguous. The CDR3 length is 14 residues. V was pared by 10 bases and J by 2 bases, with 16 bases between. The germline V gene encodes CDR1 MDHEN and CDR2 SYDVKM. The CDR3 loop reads CATSPRRTTDTQYF. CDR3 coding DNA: TGTGCCACCTCCCCCCGGCGGACCACAGATACGCAGTATTTT.